Below are 10 T cell receptor beta chains sequenced from a single sample in a study of spatial heterogeneity in lung cancer. The time point is: blood at routine non-recurrence follow-up after resection. MiXCR, run by TCRdb on the 5' RACE reads, gives a single entry per CDR3 protein. The sample holds approximately 110,000 distinct CDR3 sequences, about 10% seen once. The sample consisted of PBMCs, taken at follow-up. These TCRs come from a female donor with early-stage non-small cell lung cancer.

V is TRBV5-1 and J is TRBJ1-2; maybe TRBD1 (6 bases). Germline assignment: CDR1 SGHRS and CDR2 YFSETQ. The CDR3 consists of 14 residues. V was pared by 4 bases and J by 6 bases, with 16 bases between. The CDR3 region has the DNA TGCGCCAGCAGCATCACAGGGACGGCGGATGGCTACACCTTC. Encoded protein: CASSITGTADGYTF.

This clonotype appeared a few times. The chain combines TRBV6-2 or TRBV6-3 with TRBJ1-5; tentative D call: TRBD1 (6 bases). The ends were cut back, 6 bases at V and 5 bases at J, with 14 bases in the middle. CDR3 size: 14 residues. Per the germline V gene, CDR1 is MNHEY and CDR2 is SVGEGT. The CDR3 nucleotides are TGTGCCAGCAGGGGACACCCCGGGCATCAGCCCCAGCATTTT. Translating it yields CASRGHPGHQPQHF.

This clonotype was seen only a few times. The chain joins TRBV5-5 to TRBJ2-3; D ambiguous. The CDR3 spans 14 residues. The germline V and J ends were trimmed by 5 bases and 2 bases, with 12 bases remaining between them. Germline V gene data show CDR1 as SGHKS and CDR2 as YYEKEE (reference sequence). CDR3 nucleotide sequence: TGTGCCAGCAGTGACGGCTTTTACACAGATACGCAGTATTTT. Translating gives CASSDGFYTDTQYF.

This chain uses TRBV11-2 with TRBJ2-5; D uncertain. This CDR3 has 14 residues. V shed 2 bases and J shed 2 bases, with 9 bases lying between them. In germline, CDR1 is SGHAT, CDR2 FQNNGV. CDR3 sequence reads: CASSLTNFQETQYF. The CDR3 DNA sequence: TGTGCCAGCAGCTTAACGAACTTTCAAGAGACCCAGTACTTC.

This clonotype was detected only a few times. The chain combines TRBV6-2 or TRBV6-3 with TRBJ2-7; D remains ambiguous. The germline V gene has CDR1 MNHEY and CDR2 SVGEGT. V was clipped by 3 bases and J by 4 bases, with 10 bases between them. The CDR3 runs to 13 residues. The CDR3 nucleotides read TGTGCCAGCAGTTATCTCACCCCGTACGAGCAGTACTTC. Residues: CASSYLTPYEQYF.

In nucleotides, the CDR3 is TGTGCCAGCAGTTCCCTCGACAGTTCCTACGAGCAGTACTTC. Translated, it gives CASSSLDSSYEQYF. The J gene is TRBJ2-7, the V gene TRBV6-5; tentatively, D is TRBD1 (5 bases). The germline V and J ends were trimmed by 4 bases and 1 base, with 11 bases remaining between them. CDR3 length: 14 residues. Germline V gene data show CDR1 as MNHEY and CDR2 as SVGAGI.

This clonotype was counted between two and nine times. This chain links TRBV11-2 with TRBJ2-1, with 11 bases lining up with TRBD2. J gave up 3 bases and V 6 bases, and 4 bases lay outside the gene matches. In germline, CDR1 is SGHAT, CDR2 FQNNGV. This CDR3 contains 15 residues. The CDR3 bases are TGTGCCAGCAGACCAACTAGCGGGAGCTACAATGAGCAGTTCTTC. Translation: CASRPTSGSYNEQFF. Together with reference TRBV11-2 and TRBJ2-1, the CDR3 gives the full variable domain: EAGVAQSPRYKIIEKRQSVAFWCNPISGHATLYWYQQILGQGPKLLIQFQNNGVVDDSQLPKDRFSAERLKGVDSTLKIQPAKLEDSAVYLCASRPTSGSYNEQFFGPGTRLTVL.

Turning to this clonotype: A much larger clone differs by one base, so this may be a read error. The V and J genes are TRBV3-1 and TRBJ2-3, with D perhaps matching TRBD1 or TRBD2 (5 bases each). CDR1 and CDR2 (germline): LGHDT, YNNKEL (reference sequence). The CDR3 has 15 residues. The CDR3 DNA reads as TGTGCCAGCAGCCGTGACCGGGGCGGCACAGATACGCAGAATTTT. Translated, it gives CASSRDRGGTDTQNF.

The V call is TRBV7-3, the J call TRBJ2-5, with no clear D. The CDR3 runs 13 residues. Trimming took off 2 bases at V and 2 bases at J, with 6 bases between the two ends. Germline V gene sequence: CDR1 SGHTA, CDR2 FQGTGA. This chain's CDR3 is CASSLDGQETQYF. DNA of the CDR3: TGTGCCAGCAGCTTAGACGGACAAGAGACCCAGTACTTC.

The chain joins TRBV6-2 or TRBV6-3 to TRBJ1-2, with unresolved D. The CDR3 runs to 15 residues. Germline V gene data show CDR1 as MNHEY and CDR2 as SVGEGT. The V gene lost 6 bases and the J gene lost 0 bases, with 14 bases spanning the gap. CDR3: CASSRMTNANYGYTF. CDR3 in DNA: TGTGCCAGCAGCCGGATGACAAACGCTAACTATGGCTACACCTTC.